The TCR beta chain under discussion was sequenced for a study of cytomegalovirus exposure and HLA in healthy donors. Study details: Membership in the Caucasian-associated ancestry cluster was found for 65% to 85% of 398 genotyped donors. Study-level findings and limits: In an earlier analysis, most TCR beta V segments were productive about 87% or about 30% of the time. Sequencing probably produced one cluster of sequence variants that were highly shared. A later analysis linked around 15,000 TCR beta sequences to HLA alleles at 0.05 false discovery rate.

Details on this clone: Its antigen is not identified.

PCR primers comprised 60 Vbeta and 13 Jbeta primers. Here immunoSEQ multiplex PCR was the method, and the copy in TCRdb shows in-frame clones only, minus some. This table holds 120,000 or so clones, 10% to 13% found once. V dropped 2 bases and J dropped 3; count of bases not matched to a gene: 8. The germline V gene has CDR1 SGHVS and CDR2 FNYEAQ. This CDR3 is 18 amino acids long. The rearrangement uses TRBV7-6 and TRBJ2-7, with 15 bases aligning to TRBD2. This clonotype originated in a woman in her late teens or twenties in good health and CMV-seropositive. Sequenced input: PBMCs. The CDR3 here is CASSLRGLAGGTLYEQYF. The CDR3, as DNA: TGTGCCAGCAGCTTACGGGGACTAGCGGGAGGCACCCTCTACGAGCAGTACTTC.